Listed here are 11 T cell receptor beta chains from one sample, sequenced in a study of PD-L1 blockade in urothelial cancer (dated by TCRdb to about 2017). Reading the label with the study, this specimen's time point is: pretreatment peripheral blood. Libraries were constructed by the immunoSEQ multiplex PCR assay. TCRdb took over this immuneACCESS table, retaining in-frame rearrangements with V and J assigned. Such tables are incomplete; in checked studies, under half of the missing clones stem from an unresolved V gene, and the remainder is unexplained. The sample profile shows 130,000 or so clones; approximately 84% of them were found once. The ten largest clonotypes hold 3% to 4% of the sample. The sequenced sample was PBMCs, obtained around atezolizumab (anti-PD-L1) treatment. These receptors all stem from a man aged 45-60 years with urothelial cancer.

J is TRBJ2-3 and V is TRBV7-9; 11 nucleotides align to TRBD2. The CDR3 is made up of 14 amino acids. Germline loops: CDR1 SEHNR, CDR2 FQNEAQ (reference sequence). The ends lost 4 bases at V and 6 bases at J; junction bases unmatched: 3. CDR3 in DNA: TGTGCCAGCAGCTCCTTAGCGGGGGGGGATACGCAGTATTTT. As protein: CASSSLAGGDTQYF. The full variable domain, with the rest looked up from reference TRBV7-9 and TRBJ2-3, is DTGVSQNPRHKITKRGQNVTFRCDPISEHNRLYWYRQTLGQGPEFLTYFQNEAQLEKSRLLSDRFSAERPKGSFSTLEIQRTEQGDSAMYLCASSSLAGGDTQYFGPGTRLTVL.

The gene calls are TRBV7-6 and TRBJ2-5; 12 bases are a match to TRBD2. This CDR3 comprises 16 residues. Unmatched junction bases numbered 4, after V lost 1 base and J lost 4 bases. Germline lookup yields CDR1 SGHVS and CDR2 FNYEAQ. Here the CDR3 reads CASSLGLAGERETQYF. CDR3 in DNA: TGTGCCAGCAGCTTAGGACTAGCGGGAGAGCGAGAGACCCAGTACTTC.

This clone was picked up one time. This rearrangement joins TRBV11-2 to TRBJ2-3; 10 nucleotides match TRBD2. The length of the CDR3 is 17 residues. The trim removed 5 bases at V and 1 base at J, leaving 9 bases unmatched. In germline, CDR1 is SGHAT, CDR2 FQNNGV. The chain's CDR3 is CASSPPGLAPRTDTQYF. The DNA of the CDR3 is TGTGCCAGCAGCCCTCCGGGACTAGCGCCCCGCACAGATACGCAGTATTTT.

The chain recombines TRBV2 with TRBJ2-5; TRBD2 aligns across 16 bases. The ends lost 6 bases at V and 3 bases at J; junction bases unmatched: 4. The CDR3 covers 16 residues. Germline V gene sequence: CDR1 SNHLY, CDR2 FYNNEI. CDR3 sequence: CASSAGTSGREETQYF. In DNA, the CDR3 is TGTGCCAGCAGCGCCGGGACTAGCGGGAGGGAAGAGACCCAGTACTTC.

The chain combines TRBV5-6 with TRBJ2-7, with D unresolved. There are 13 residues in the CDR3. Germline CDR1 is SGHDT and CDR2 is YYEEEE. Trimming removed 1 base at V and 9 bases at J, with 14 bases between. DNA for the CDR3: TGTGCCAGCAGCTTGCGGCGAAACCAGGCGCAGTACTTC. Amino acids: CASSLRRNQAQYF.

The chain couples TRBV7-9 to TRBJ1-1; tentatively, D is TRBD1 (6 bases). CDR3 length: 15 amino acids. The germline CDR1 and CDR2 sequences are SEHNR and FQNEAQ (reference sequence). The ends were cut back, 2 bases at V and 5 bases at J, with 15 bases in the middle. As DNA, the CDR3 is TGTGCCAGCAGCTTAATGGCAGGGGAGGGAACTGAAGCTTTCTTT. Translation: CASSLMAGEGTEAFF.

The chain recombines TRBV30 with TRBJ1-6; no reliable D call. The CDR3 runs 14 residues. Trimming removed 5 bases at V and 0 bases at J, with 8 bases between. Germline V CDR1 and CDR2: GTSNPN, SVGIG (reference sequence). The CDR3 region has the DNA TGTGCCTGGGCGCCCCCCTCCTATAATTCACCCCTCCACTTT. Translating gives CAWAPPSYNSPLHF.

The chain uses TRBV7-9 and TRBJ2-2, with TRBD2 matching over 9 bases. V was clipped by 0 bases and J by 5 bases; unmatched bases: 13. Germline V gene data show CDR1 as SEHNR and CDR2 as FQNEAQ (reference sequence). The CDR3 length is 19 residues. CDR3 region: CASSLAGGWREGLTGELFF. Written as DNA, the CDR3 is TGTGCCAGCAGCTTAGCAGGGGGATGGCGGGAGGGTTTAACCGGGGAGCTGTTTTTT.

The CDR3 here is CASSPARTNTYEQYF. In DNA, the CDR3 is TGTGCCAGCTCACCGGCCAGGACTAACACCTACGAGCAGTACTTC. J is TRBJ2-7 and V is TRBV18, with D possibly matching TRBD2 (6 bases). Trimming took 3 bases from V and 2 from J, leaving 14 bases between them. Looked up from germline, CDR1 is KGHSH and CDR2 is LQKENI. This CDR3 region has 15 residues.

This clone was counted once. The chain uses TRBV6-6 and TRBJ2-2; 7 bases align to TRBD1. There are 15 residues in the CDR3. Trimming took 7 bases from V and 0 from J; bases not matched to a gene: 5. Germline CDR1 MNHNY, CDR2 SVGAGI (reference sequence). The CDR3 protein is CASTPQGANTGELFF. CDR3 in DNA: TGTGCCAGCACCCCCCAGGGGGCGAACACCGGGGAGCTGTTTTTT.

Only one count was recorded for this clone. This chain joins TRBV28 and TRBJ2-7, with no clear D. Germline V lookup: CDR1 MDHEN, CDR2 SYDVKM. Trimming shortened V by 3 bases and J by 0 bases, and 12 bases separated the two germline ends. The CDR3 loop spans 15 amino acids. CDR3 sequence reads: CASSLFGGSSYEQYF. In DNA, the CDR3 is TGTGCCAGCAGTTTGTTTGGCGGTAGCTCCTACGAGCAGTACTTC.